The entry that follows covers one TCR beta chain sequence. Its antigen is as yet unknown. The record originates from a study of OX40 agonist ivuxolimab in advanced cancers. Study at large: Ivuxolimab, an agonist antibody against OX40 (CD134), was given to patients. Patients with prior anti-PD-1, anti-PD-L1 or anti-CTLA-4 therapy were eligible; roughly 41% had some.

Broader study findings: Partly responding patients at 0.1-3.0 mg/kg showed some of the smallest clonal expansion. By week 6 at 0.1 to 3.0 mg/kg, blood CD4+ and CD8+ T cells had expanded clonally.

Repertoires were generated with immunoSEQ multiplex PCR, while TCRdb's copy carries only in-frame clones and drops some. This sample carries over 55,000 clones, more than 85% of them seen once, and the ten largest clones take less than 2.5%. Trimming removed 0 bases from V and 3 bases from J; junction bases left unmatched: 5. In germline, CDR1 is LGHNA, CDR2 YNFKEQ. CDR3 length: 15 amino acids. The V call is TRBV4-2, the J call TRBJ2-7; 7 bases are a match to TRBD1. The source of this sequence is an adult with an advanced solid tumor such as melanoma, head and neck, liver or kidney cancer. The input for sequencing was CD4+ or CD8+ T cells sorted from blood, taken in a trial of the OX40 agonist ivuxolimab. For the CDR3, the DNA is TGTGCCAGCAGCCAAGATCGGGACAGCTTCTACGAGCAGTACTTC. It is translated as CASSQDRDSFYEQYF.